This record looks at one T cell receptor beta chain sequence and its context. After removal of 1 base from V and 2 bases from J, the junction contained 3 bases not matched to a gene. This CDR3 has 15 amino acids. Germline CDR1 SGHVS, CDR2 FQNEAQ. This sample stems from a study of blood T cell repertoires in COVID-19. Looking at the study overall: From T cells, B-cell-depleted T cells, or PBMCs came the material, which was cDNA or gDNA.

In the authors' workflow: Amplified reference gene primers provided the basis for estimating nucleated cell counts. Profiled with immunoSEQ multiplex PCR; TCRdb holds only in-frame clones, not every one. V and J calls and clone size come straight from that table; D and trimming were deduced from the DNA. The sample lists about 99,000 clones, roughly nine tenths occurring once. The chain recombines TRBV7-8 with TRBJ2-7, with 9 nucleotides matching TRBD2. This TCR derives from a woman aged 80 or over in a cohort sampled during active COVID-19. The specimen sequenced was peripheral blood. The CDR3 loop reads CASSLELAGPYEQYF. The CDR3 nucleotides read TGTGCCAGCAGCTTAGAACTAGCGGGCCCCTACGAGCAGTACTTC.